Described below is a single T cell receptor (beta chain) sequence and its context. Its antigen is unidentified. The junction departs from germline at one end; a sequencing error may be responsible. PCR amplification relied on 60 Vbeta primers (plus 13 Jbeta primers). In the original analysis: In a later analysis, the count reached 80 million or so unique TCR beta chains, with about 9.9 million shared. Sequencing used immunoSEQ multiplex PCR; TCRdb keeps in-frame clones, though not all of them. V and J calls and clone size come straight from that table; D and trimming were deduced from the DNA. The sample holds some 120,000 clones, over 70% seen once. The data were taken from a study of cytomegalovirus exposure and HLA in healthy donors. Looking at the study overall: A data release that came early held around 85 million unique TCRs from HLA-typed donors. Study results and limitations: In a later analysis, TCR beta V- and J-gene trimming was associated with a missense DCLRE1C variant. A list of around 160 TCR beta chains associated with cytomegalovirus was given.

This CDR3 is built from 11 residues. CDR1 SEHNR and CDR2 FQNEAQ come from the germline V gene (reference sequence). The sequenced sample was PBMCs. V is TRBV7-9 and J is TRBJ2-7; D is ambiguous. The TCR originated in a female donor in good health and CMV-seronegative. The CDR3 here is CSSSVSYEQYF. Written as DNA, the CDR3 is TGTTCCAGCAGCGTGAGCTACGAGCAGTACTTC.